The sequence of this TCR beta chain was determined in a study of blood T cells in healthy people across ages. Only a few counts were recorded for this clonotype. The antigen remains unidentified. Findings of the study overall: Unsorted PBMC input precluded a conclusive naive versus antigen-experienced comparison.

A sample-barcoded 5' primer and a J-beta primer mix were used in a second PCR of about 7 to 12 cycles. All samples gave at least 2.5 million CDR3-containing paired-end reads. TCRdb used MiXCR to reprocess the 5' RACE reads, holding one entry per CDR3 protein. The data show 850,000 to 1,100,000 distinct CDR3 sequences, more than 30% seen once. The CDR3 covers 14 residues. The V and J ends lost 1 base and 2 bases respectively, with 8 bases between them. Germline-derived CDR1 and CDR2 are SGHTA and FQGNSA. This chain uses TRBV7-2 with TRBJ1-1; D call uncertain. This TCR derives from a man aged 18 to 29 in good health. The specimen was blood. The CDR3, as DNA: TGTGCCAGCAGCTTAGGCCCAATCAACACTGAAGCTTTCTTT. It codes for CASSLGPINTEAFF.